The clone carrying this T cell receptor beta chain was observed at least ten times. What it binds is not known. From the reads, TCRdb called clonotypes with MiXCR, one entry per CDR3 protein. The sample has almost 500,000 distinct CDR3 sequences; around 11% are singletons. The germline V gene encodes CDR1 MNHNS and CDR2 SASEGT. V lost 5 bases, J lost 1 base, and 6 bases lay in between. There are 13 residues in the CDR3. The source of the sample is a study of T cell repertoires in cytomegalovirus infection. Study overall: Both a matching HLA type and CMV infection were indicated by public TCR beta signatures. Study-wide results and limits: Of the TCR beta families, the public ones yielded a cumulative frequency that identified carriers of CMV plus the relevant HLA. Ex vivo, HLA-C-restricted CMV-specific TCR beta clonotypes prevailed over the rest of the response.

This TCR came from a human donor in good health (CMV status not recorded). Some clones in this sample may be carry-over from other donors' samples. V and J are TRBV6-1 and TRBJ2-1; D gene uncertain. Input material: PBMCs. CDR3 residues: CASSPRSYNEQFF. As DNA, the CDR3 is TGTGCCAGCAGTCCTCGTTCCTACAATGAGCAGTTCTTC.